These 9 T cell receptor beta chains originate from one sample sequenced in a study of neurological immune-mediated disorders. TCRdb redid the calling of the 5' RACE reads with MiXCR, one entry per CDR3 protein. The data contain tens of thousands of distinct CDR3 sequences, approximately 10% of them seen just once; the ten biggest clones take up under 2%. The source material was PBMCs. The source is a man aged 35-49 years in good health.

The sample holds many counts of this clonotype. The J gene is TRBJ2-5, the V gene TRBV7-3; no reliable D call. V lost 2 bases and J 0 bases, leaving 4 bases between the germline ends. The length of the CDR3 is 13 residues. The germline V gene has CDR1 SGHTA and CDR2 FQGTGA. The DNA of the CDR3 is TGTGCCAGCAGCTTAGCTAACCAAGAGACCCAGTACTTC. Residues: CASSLANQETQYF.

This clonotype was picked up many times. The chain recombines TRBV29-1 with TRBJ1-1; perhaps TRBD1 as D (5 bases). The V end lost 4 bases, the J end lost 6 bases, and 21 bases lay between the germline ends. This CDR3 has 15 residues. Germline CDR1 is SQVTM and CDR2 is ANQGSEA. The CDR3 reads CSVAPTSRVQAEAFF. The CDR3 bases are TGCAGCGTTGCCCCTACATCCAGGGTTCAAGCTGAAGCTTTCTTT. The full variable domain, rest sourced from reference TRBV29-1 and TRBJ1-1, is SAVISQKPSRDICQRGTSLTIQCQVDSQVTMMFWYRQQPGQSLTLIATANQGSEATYESGFVIDKFPISRPNLTFSTLTVSNMSPEDSSIYLCSVAPTSRVQAEAFFGQGTRLTVV.

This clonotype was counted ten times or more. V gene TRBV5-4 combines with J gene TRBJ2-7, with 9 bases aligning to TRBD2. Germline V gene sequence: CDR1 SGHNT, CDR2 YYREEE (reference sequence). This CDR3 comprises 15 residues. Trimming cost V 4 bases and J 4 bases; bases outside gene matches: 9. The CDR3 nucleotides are TGTGCCAGCAGCCCCACTAGCGGGCGACTTTACGAGCAGTACTTC. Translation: CASSPTSGRLYEQYF.

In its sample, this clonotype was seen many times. CDR3 sequence: CASSLRGPTEQYF. CDR3 sequence (DNA): TGTGCCAGCAGCTTACGGGGACCCACCGAGCAGTACTTC. The J gene is TRBJ2-7, the V gene TRBV7-9; the D call may be TRBD1 or TRBD2 (5 bases each). The CDR3 is made up of 13 amino acids. Trimming shortened V by 2 bases and J by 6 bases, and 11 bases separated the two germline ends. Germline CDR1 and CDR2: SEHNR and FQNEAQ (reference sequence). The variable domain in full, completed from reference TRBV7-9 and TRBJ2-7, reads DTGVSQNPRHKITKRGQNVTFRCDPISEHNRLYWYRQTLGQGPEFLTYFQNEAQLEKSRLLSDRFSAERPKGSFSTLEIQRTEQGDSAMYLCASSLRGPTEQYFGPGTRLTVT.

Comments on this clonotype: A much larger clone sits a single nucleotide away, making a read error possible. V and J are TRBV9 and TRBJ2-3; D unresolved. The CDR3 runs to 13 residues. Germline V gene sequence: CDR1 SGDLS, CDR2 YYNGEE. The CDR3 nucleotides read TGTCCCAGCAGCGTAGCTCTCGAAGATACGCAGTATTTT. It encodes CPSSVALEDTQYF.

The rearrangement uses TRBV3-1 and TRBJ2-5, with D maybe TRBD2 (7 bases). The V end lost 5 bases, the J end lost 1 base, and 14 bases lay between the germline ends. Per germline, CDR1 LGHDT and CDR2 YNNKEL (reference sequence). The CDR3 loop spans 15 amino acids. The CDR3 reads CASSLTGGPQETQYF. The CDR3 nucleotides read TGTGCCAGCAGCTTAACGGGGGGCCCCCAAGAGACCCAGTACTTC.

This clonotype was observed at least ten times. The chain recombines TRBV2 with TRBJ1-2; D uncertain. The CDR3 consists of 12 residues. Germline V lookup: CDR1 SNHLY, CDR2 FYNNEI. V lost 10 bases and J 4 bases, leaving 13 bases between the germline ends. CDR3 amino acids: CATQRQFYGYTF. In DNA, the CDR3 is TGTGCCACCCAACGGCAGTTCTATGGCTACACCTTC.

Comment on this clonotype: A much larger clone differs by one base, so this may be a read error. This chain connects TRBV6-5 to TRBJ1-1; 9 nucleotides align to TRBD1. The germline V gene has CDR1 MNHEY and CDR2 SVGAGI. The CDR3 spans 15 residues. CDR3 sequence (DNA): TGTGCCAGCTTGACCCTCGGACAGGGGTTACCTGAAGATTTCTTT. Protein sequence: CASLTLGQGLPEDFF.

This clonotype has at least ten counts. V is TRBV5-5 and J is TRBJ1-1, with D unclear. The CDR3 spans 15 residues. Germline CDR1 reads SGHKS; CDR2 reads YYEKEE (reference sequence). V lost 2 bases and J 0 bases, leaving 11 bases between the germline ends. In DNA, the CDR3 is TGTGCCAGCAGCTTAACCACTACCTTGAACACTGAAGCTTTCTTT. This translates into CASSLTTTLNTEAFF.